The 17 T cell receptor beta chains reported below all come from one sample, sequenced in a study of identical twins. TCRdb ran MiXCR on the 5' RACE reads and lists one entry per CDR3 protein. The profile shows about 480,000 distinct CDR3 sequences, approximately 15% of them singletons. These data also formed part of another study, on yellow fever vaccine responses in identical twins.

Sequencing used CD4+ T cells sorted from blood. These receptor sequences come from a woman aged 18-35 years in good health.

V is TRBV5-1 and J is TRBJ2-5, with D maybe TRBD2 (5 bases). V was cut by 0 bases and J by 5 bases, with 17 bases left in between. The CDR3 contains 16 residues. CDR1 is SGHRS, CDR2 YFSETQ, per germline. This CDR3 reads CASSLGEPTLPETQYF. The CDR3 bases are TGCGCCAGCAGCTTGGGGGAGCCTACCCTCCCCGAGACCCAGTACTTC.

This clonotype was seen only a few times. This chain joins TRBV28 and TRBJ2-7, with 16 positions matching TRBD2. This CDR3 region has 19 residues. From germline, CDR1 is MDHEN and CDR2 SYDVKM. Trimming at V came to 3 bases and at J to 2 bases, leaving 10 bases not matched to a gene. CDR3 nucleotide sequence: TGTGCCAGCAGTTTCAAGCTGGGACTAGCGGGAGGGCCGACCTACGAGCAGTACTTC. It translates to CASSFKLGLAGGPTYEQYF. Drawing the rest from reference TRBV28 and TRBJ2-7, the complete variable domain is DVKVTQSSRYLVKRTGEKVFLECVQDMDHENMFWYRQDPGLGLRLIYFSYDVKMKEKGDIPEGYSVSREKKERFSLILESASTNQTSMYLCASSFKLGLAGGPTYEQYFGPGTRLTVT.

The chain links TRBV7-2 to TRBJ1-6; D uncertain. This CDR3 region has 13 residues. Germline lookup yields CDR1 SGHTA and CDR2 FQGNSA. V was shortened by 1 base and J by 10 bases, with 8 bases between the two germline ends. CDR3 loop: CASSLVSGSPLHF. The DNA for the CDR3 is TGTGCCAGCAGCTTAGTCAGCGGATCACCCCTCCACTTT.

The chain joins TRBV28 to TRBJ2-7; D may correspond to TRBD1 or TRBD2 (5 bases each). CDR3 length: 14 amino acids. V lost 5 bases to trimming and J lost 3 bases, with 14 bases between them. The germline V gene encodes CDR1 MDHEN and CDR2 SYDVKM. As DNA, the CDR3 is TGTGCCAGCAGTCTATCGGGACGGTACTACGAGCAGTACTTC. Its protein is CASSLSGRYYEQYF.

The chain is built from TRBV6-2 or TRBV6-3 and TRBJ2-3; D may be TRBD1 or TRBD2 (5 bases each). Looked up from germline, CDR1 is MNHEY and CDR2 is SVGEGT. This CDR3 comprises 15 residues. V was clipped by 4 bases and J by 2 bases, with 13 bases between them. The CDR3 protein is CASSSPWDLTDTQYF. The DNA for the CDR3 is TGTGCCAGCAGTTCCCCGTGGGACCTCACAGATACGCAGTATTTT.

The sample holds a few counts of this clonotype. V is TRBV6-1 and J is TRBJ2-7; no clear D. The V and J ends lost 8 bases and 0 bases respectively, with 14 bases between them. CDR1 MNHNS and CDR2 SASEGT come from the germline V gene. This CDR3 has 14 amino acids. Here the CDR3 DNA reads TGTGCCAGCCTGGCAGACCCCACCTCCTACGAGCAGTACTTC. It encodes CASLADPTSYEQYF.

The gene calls are TRBV11-2 and TRBJ2-2; tentative D call: TRBD1 (6 bases). CDR3 length: 16 residues. Germline V gene lookup returns CDR1 SGHAT and CDR2 FQNNGV. Trimming removed 0 bases at V and 4 bases at J, with 12 bases between. The CDR3 nucleotides are TGTGCCAGCAGCTTAGACAGGGGCCATATCACCGGGGAGCTGTTTTTT. Amino acid sequence: CASSLDRGHITGELFF.

The chain couples TRBV2 to TRBJ2-2; 8 bases agree with TRBD2. This CDR3 is built from 14 residues. Germline lookup yields CDR1 SNHLY and CDR2 FYNNEI. The trim removed 2 bases at V and 4 bases at J, leaving 0 bases unmatched. The CDR3 bases are TGTGCCAGCAGTGAACTAGCGGGCACCGGGGAGCTGTTTTTT. Translation gives CASSELAGTGELFF.

This clonotype was detected a few times. This chain uses TRBV29-1 with TRBJ2-6; the D gene is possibly TRBD2 (5 bases). CDR3 length: 19 amino acids. V was shortened by 0 bases and J by 3 bases, with 21 bases between the two germline ends. Germline V gene sequence: CDR1 SQVTM, CDR2 ANQGSEA. CDR3 residues: CSVEDQSGRNSYGANVLTF. The DNA of the CDR3 is TGCAGCGTTGAAGATCAGTCGGGAAGGAATTCTTATGGGGCCAACGTCCTGACTTTC.

The genes are TRBV7-9 and TRBJ2-2; 7 nucleotides line up with TRBD1. Trimming cost V 1 base and J 6 bases; bases outside gene matches: 5. Germline values: CDR1 SEHNR, CDR2 FQNEAQ (reference sequence). The CDR3 covers 15 residues. CDR3: CASSLGTGSAGELFF. The CDR3 DNA follows: TGTGCCAGCAGCTTAGGGACAGGCAGTGCCGGGGAGCTGTTTTTT.

In its sample, this clonotype was seen a few times. CDR3 protein: CASSPGFSGANVLTF. Here the CDR3 DNA reads TGTGCCAGCTCACCAGGGTTCTCTGGGGCCAACGTCCTGACTTTC. The chain employs TRBV18 and TRBJ2-6, with D unclear. CDR1 KGHSH and CDR2 LQKENI come from the germline V gene. The CDR3 extends over 15 amino acids. V lost 2 bases, J lost 0 bases, and 5 bases lay in between.

At least ten counts were recorded for this clonotype. The chain has TRBV6-5 and TRBJ2-7; 7 nucleotides match TRBD1. The CDR3 runs to 14 residues. Trimming took 3 bases from V and 5 from J; bases not matched to a gene: 7. The germline V gene encodes CDR1 MNHEY and CDR2 SVGAGI. In DNA form, the CDR3 reads TGTGCCAGCAGTTATACCAGGGGGATTAACGAGCAGTACTTC. Translation: CASSYTRGINEQYF.

The chain recombines TRBV28 with TRBJ2-7; TRBD1 matches 7 bases. V was clipped by 7 bases and J by 6 bases; unmatched bases: 6. The germline V gene encodes CDR1 MDHEN and CDR2 SYDVKM. CDR3 length equals 12 residues. CDR3 region: CASNPDRAEQYF. The CDR3 DNA reads TGTGCCAGCAATCCCGACAGGGCCGAGCAGTACTTC.

This chain uses TRBV7-6 with TRBJ2-1, with TRBD2 identical over 10 bases. The junction had 11 bases not matched to a gene; V was cut back by 5 bases and J by 7 bases. The V gene's germline CDR1 is SGHVS and CDR2 FNYEAQ. The CDR3 length is 16 residues. The CDR3, as DNA: TGTGCCAGCAGCCTCCCACTAGCGGGGCTGGGGAATGAGCAGTTCTTC. Translating it yields CASSLPLAGLGNEQFF.

The chain combines TRBV24-1 with TRBJ1-2; TRBD1 aligns across 8 bases. J was trimmed by 1 base and V by 5 bases; bases with no gene match: 2. Germline V gene data show CDR1 as KGHDR and CDR2 as SFDVKD. The CDR3 is 14 amino acids. The CDR3 bases are TGTGCCACCAGTGGAGACAGGGGTAACTATGGCTACACCTTC. Protein: CATSGDRGNYGYTF.

The chain uses TRBV30 and TRBJ1-3, with D unresolved. Germline V lookup: CDR1 GTSNPN, CDR2 SVGIG (reference sequence). This CDR3 region has 11 residues. Deletions cut 1 base from V and 7 bases from J, with 5 bases between. The CDR3 DNA sequence: TGTGCCTGGAGTGACCGCAACACCATATATTTT. Its protein is CAWSDRNTIYF.

The sample holds one count of this clonotype. The chain carries TRBV11-2 and TRBJ2-7; TRBD1 might be the D (6 bases). V lost 5 bases, J lost 3 bases, and 14 bases lay in between. The length of the CDR3 is 14 residues. CDR1 is SGHAT, CDR2 FQNNGV, per germline. The CDR3 region is CASSNPQGIYEQYF. The CDR3 nucleotides are TGTGCCAGCAGCAATCCACAGGGTATCTACGAGCAGTACTTC.